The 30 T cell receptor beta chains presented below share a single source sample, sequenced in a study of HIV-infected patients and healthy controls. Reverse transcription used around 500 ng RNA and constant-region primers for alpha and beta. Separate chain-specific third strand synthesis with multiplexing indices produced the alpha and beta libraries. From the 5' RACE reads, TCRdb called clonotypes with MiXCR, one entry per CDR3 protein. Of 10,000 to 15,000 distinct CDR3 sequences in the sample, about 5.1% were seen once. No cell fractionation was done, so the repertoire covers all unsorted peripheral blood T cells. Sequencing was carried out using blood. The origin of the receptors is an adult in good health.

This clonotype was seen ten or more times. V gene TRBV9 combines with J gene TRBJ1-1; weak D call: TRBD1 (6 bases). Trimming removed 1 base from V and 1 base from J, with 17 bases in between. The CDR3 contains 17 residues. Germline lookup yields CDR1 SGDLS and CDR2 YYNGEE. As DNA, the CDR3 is TGTGCCAGCAGCGTATGGCCGTGGGGGGGCCGGAACACTGAAGCTTTCTTT. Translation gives CASSVWPWGGRNTEAFF.

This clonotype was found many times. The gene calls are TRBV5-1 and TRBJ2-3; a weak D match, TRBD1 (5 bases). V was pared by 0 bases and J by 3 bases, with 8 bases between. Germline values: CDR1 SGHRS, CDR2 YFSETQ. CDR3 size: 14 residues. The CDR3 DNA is TGCGCCAGCAGCTTGGAGGGGCAGACAGATACGCAGTATTTT. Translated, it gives CASSLEGQTDTQYF.

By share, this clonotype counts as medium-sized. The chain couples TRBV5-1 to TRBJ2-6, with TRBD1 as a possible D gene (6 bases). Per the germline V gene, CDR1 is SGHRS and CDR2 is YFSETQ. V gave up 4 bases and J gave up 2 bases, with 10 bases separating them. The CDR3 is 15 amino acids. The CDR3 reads CASSLTGTGANVLTF. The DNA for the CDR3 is TGCGCCAGCAGCCTGACAGGTACTGGGGCCAACGTCCTGACTTTC.

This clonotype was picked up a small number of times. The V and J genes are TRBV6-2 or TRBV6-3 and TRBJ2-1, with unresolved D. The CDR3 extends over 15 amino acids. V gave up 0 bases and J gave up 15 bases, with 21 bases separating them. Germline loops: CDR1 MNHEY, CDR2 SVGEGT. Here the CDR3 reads CASSYSPPKTNPAFF. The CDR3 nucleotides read TGTGCCAGCAGTTACTCCCCCCCCAAGACCAACCCCGCGTTCTTC.

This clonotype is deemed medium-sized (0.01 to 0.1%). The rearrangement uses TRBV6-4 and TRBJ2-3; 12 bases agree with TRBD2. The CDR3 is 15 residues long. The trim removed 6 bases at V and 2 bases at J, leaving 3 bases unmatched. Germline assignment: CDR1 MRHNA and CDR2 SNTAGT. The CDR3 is CASSPSGGATDTQYF. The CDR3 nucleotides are TGTGCCAGCAGCCCTAGCGGGGGGGCCACAGATACGCAGTATTTT.

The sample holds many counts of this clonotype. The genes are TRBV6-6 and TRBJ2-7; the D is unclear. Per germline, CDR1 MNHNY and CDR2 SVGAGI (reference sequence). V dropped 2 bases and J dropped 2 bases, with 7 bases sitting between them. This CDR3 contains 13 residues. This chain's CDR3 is CASSYGQTYEQYF. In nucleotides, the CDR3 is TGTGCCAGCAGTTACGGGCAGACCTACGAGCAGTACTTC.

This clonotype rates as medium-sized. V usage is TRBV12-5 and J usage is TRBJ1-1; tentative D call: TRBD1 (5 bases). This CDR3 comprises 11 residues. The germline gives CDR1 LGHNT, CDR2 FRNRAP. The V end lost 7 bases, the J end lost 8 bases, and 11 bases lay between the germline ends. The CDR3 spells CASVLDSEAFF. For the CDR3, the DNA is TGTGCTAGTGTCCTAGACAGCGAAGCTTTCTTT.

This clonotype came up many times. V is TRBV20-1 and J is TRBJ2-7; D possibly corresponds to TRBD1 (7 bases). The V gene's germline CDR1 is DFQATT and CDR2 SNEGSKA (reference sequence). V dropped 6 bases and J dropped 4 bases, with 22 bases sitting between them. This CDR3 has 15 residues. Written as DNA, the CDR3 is TGCAGTGCCGGAACCTTGGAGGGGGCAGCTTACGAGCAGTACTTC. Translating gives CSAGTLEGAAYEQYF.

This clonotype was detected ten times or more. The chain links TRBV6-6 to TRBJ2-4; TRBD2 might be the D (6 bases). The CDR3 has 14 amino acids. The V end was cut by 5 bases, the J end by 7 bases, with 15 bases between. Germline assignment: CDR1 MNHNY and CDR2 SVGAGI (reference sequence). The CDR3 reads CASSPLAGWNIQYF. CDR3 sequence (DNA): TGTGCCAGCAGTCCCTTGGCGGGGTGGAACATTCAGTACTTC.

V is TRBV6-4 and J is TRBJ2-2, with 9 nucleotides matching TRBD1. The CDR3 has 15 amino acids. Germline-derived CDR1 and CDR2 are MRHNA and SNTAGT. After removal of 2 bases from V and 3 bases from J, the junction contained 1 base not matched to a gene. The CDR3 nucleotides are TGTGCCAGCAGTGACAACAGGGGGCACACCGGGGAGCTGTTTTTT. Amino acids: CASSDNRGHTGELFF.

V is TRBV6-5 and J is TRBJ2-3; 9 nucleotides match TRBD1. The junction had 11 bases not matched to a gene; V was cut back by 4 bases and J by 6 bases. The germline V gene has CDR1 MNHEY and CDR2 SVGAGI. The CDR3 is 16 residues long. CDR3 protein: CASSSPDRGMADTQYF. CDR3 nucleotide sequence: TGTGCCAGCAGTTCCCCGGACAGGGGAATGGCTGATACGCAGTATTTT.

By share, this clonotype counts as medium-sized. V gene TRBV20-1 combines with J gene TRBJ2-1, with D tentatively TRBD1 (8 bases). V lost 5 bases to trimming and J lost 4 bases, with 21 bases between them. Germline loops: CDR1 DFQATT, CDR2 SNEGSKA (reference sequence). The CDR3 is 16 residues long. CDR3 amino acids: CSAPITGGGIYNEQFF. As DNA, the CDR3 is TGCAGTGCTCCTATCACAGGGGGGGGGATATACAATGAGCAGTTCTTC.

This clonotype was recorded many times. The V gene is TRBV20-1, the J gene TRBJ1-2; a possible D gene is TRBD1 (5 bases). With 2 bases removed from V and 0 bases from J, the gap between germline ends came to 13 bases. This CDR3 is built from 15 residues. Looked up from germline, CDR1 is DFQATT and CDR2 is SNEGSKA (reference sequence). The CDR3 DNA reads TGCAGTGCTAGACAGGGCGCCGTTTCTAACTATGGCTACACCTTC. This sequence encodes CSARQGAVSNYGYTF.

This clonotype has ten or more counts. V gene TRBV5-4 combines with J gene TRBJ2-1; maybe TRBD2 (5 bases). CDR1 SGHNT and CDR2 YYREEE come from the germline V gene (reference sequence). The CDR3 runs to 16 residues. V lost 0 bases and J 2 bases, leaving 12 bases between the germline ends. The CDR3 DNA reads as TGTGCCAGCAGCTTGGAAGGAGGACCCACCTACAATGAGCAGTTCTTC. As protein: CASSLEGGPTYNEQFF.

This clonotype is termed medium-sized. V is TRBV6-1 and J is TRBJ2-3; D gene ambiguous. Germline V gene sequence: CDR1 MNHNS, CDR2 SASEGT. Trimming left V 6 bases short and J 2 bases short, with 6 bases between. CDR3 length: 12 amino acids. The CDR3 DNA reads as TGTGCCAGCAGGGGCCACACAGATACGCAGTATTTT. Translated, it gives CASRGHTDTQYF.

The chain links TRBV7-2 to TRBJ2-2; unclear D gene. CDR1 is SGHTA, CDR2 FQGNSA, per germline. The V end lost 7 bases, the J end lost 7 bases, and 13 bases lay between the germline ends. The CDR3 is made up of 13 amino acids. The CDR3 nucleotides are TGTGCCAGCAAGGATGGGCTGGGCGGGGAGCTGTTTTTT. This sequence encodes CASKDGLGGELFF.

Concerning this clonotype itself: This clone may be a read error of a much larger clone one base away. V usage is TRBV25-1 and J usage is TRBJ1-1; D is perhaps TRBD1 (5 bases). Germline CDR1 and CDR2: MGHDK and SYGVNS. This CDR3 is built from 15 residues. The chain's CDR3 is CASSEWGGGNTGAFF. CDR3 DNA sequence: TGTGCCAGCAGTGAATGGGGCGGCGGAAACACTGGAGCTTTCTTT.

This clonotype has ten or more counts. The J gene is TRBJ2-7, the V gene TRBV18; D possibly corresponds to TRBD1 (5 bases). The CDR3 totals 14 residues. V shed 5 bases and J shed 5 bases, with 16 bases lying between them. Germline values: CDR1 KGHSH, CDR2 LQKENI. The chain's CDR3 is CASSSDIPGNEQYF. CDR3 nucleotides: TGTGCCAGCTCATCTGACATCCCAGGGAACGAGCAGTACTTC.

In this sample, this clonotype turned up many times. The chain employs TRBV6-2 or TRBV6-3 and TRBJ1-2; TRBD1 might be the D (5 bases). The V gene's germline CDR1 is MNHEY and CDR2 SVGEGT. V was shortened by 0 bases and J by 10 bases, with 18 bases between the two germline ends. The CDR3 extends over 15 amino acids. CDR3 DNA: TGTGCCAGCAGTTACTCGGCAGACAGCGTCAGGTCCTACACCTTC. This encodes CASSYSADSVRSYTF.

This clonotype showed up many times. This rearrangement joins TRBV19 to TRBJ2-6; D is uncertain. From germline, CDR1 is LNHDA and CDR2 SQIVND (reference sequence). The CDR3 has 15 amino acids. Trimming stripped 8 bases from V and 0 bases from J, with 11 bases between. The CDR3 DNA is TGTGCCAGTTCTGAGAGAGCCTCTGGGGCCAACGTCCTGACTTTC. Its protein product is CASSERASGANVLTF.

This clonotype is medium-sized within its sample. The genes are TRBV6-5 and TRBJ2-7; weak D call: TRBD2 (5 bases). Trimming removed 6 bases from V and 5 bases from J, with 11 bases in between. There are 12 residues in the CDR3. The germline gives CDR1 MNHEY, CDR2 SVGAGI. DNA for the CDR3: TGTGCCAGCAGCGACCGGGGAAACGAGCAGTACTTC. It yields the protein CASSDRGNEQYF.

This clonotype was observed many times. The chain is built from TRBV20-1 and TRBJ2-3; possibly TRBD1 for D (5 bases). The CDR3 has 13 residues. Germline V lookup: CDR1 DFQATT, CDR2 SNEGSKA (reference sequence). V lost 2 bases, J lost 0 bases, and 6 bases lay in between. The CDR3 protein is CSARYRSTDTQYF. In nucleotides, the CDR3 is TGCAGTGCTAGATACAGGAGCACAGATACGCAGTATTTT.

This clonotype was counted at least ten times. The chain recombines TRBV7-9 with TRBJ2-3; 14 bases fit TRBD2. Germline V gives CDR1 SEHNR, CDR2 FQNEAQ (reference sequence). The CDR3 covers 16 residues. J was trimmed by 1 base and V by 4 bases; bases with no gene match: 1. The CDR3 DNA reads TGTGCCAGCAGCTCGGGACTAGCGGGGGGCACAGATACGCAGTATTTT. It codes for CASSSGLAGGTDTQYF.

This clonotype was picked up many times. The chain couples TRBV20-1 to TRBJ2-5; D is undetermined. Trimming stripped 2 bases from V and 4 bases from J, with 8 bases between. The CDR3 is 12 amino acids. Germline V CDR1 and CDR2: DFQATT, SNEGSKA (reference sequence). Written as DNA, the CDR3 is TGCAGTGCTAGACCCAGGCCAGAGACCCAGTACTTC. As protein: CSARPRPETQYF.

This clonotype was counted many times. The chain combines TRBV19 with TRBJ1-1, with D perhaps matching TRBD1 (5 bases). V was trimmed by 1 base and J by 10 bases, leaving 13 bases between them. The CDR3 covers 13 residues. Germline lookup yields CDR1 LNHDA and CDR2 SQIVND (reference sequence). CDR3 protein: CASSIVQGRGAFF. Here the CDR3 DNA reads TGTGCCAGTAGTATAGTCCAGGGTAGGGGAGCTTTCTTT.

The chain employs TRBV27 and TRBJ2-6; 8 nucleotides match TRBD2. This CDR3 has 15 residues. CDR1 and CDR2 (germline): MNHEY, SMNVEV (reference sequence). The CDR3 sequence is CATSGGVTGANVLTF. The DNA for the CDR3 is TGTGCTACGTCGGGGGGGGTAACTGGGGCCAACGTCCTGACTTTC.

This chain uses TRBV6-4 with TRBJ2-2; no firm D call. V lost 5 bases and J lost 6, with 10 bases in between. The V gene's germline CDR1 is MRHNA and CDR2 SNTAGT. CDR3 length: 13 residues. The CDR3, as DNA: TGTGCCAGCAGTTCATCCGCAGCCGGGGAGCTGTTTTTT. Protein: CASSSSAAGELFF.

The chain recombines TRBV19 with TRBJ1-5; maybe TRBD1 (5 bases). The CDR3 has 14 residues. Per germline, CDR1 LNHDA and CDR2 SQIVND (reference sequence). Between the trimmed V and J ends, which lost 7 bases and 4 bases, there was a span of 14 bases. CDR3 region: CASIDSSKNQPQHF. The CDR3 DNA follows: TGTGCCAGTATCGACAGCTCTAAAAATCAGCCCCAGCATTTT.

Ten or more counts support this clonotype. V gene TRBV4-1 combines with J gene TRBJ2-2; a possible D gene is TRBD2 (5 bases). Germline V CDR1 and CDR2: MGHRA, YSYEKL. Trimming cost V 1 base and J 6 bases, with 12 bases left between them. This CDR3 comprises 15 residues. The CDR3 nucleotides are TGCGCCAGCAGCCAAGCAAGCCTAGCCGCCGGGGAGCTGTTTTTT. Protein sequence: CASSQASLAAGELFF.

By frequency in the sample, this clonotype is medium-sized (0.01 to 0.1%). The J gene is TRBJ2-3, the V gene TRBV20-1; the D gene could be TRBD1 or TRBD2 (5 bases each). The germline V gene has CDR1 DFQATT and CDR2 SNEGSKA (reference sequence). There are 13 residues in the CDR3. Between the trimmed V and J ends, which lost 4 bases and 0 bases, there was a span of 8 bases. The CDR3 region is CSATRDSTDTQYF. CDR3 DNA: TGCAGTGCTACCAGGGACAGCACAGATACGCAGTATTTT.